This T cell receptor beta chain was recovered during a study of T cells in tuberculosis. Overall study context: Blood was taken before or within 7 days of anti-tuberculosis therapy.

The time point is: new active TB diagnosis, blood taken before or within 7 days of starting treatment. Details on this clone: What it binds is unknown.

The CDR3 extends over 14 amino acids. The germline V and J ends were trimmed by 4 bases and 0 bases, with 10 bases remaining between them. Germline V gene lookup returns CDR1 SGHRS and CDR2 YFSETQ. Findings of the study overall: Smaller alpha distances in active tuberculosis partly reflected shorter CDR3-alpha lengths. Smaller distances to GMM-specific TCRs suggested their expansion in active tuberculosis.

Sequencing was performed with immunoSEQ multiplex PCR; in TCRdb, only in-frame clones are kept and a portion is missing. The table has about 38,000 clones, less than 95% seen once; the top ten hold about 4.5%. This chain joins TRBV5-1 and TRBJ1-2, with TRBD1 as a possible D gene (6 bases). Here the sequenced sample was PBMCs, taken at tuberculosis diagnosis. The source of this sequence is an adult with tuberculosis. CDR3: CASSTGTTNYGYTF. For the CDR3, the DNA is TGCGCCAGCAGCACCGGGACAACTAACTATGGCTACACCTTC.